This T cell receptor (beta chain) emerged from a study of lymphopenia after photon versus proton radiotherapy. Per germline, CDR1 SGHNT and CDR2 YENEEA. V gave up 3 bases and J gave up 7 bases; unmatched junction bases: 2. CDR3 length: 13 residues. For this clone: Its specificity is unknown.

Sequencing was performed with immunoSEQ multiplex PCR; in TCRdb, only in-frame clones are kept and a portion is missing. The sample includes tens of thousands of clones, around 83% of them seen just once. General observations from the study: A bigger post-nadir fall in TCR diversity correlated inversely with survival time in deceased patients. Better survival with proton therapy was suggested as possible, not demonstrated. Post-nadir diversity loss with photons came from oligoclonal expansion, particularly CD8+ Temra cells. Relative stability marked proton patients; photon patients lost diversity and naive cells.

The TCR originated in a man aged 50 or older with gastric cancer. Sample: peripheral blood, taken from a patient treated with photon-based radiotherapy. The chain joins TRBV11-3 to TRBJ2-2; 7 positions match TRBD1. CDR3 region: CASSFRDSGELFF. CDR3 nucleotide sequence: TGTGCCAGCAGCTTCAGGGACAGCGGGGAGCTGTTTTTT.